This passage covers 22 T cell receptor beta chains from one sample sequenced in a study of T cell repertoires in cytomegalovirus infection. TCRdb used MiXCR to reprocess the reads, holding one entry per CDR3 protein. The sample yields fewer than 900,000 distinct CDR3 sequences, almost 30% seen once. Which antigens these TCRs recognize remains unknown. This material consisted of cultured CD8+ T cells from PBMCs, taken from culture after CMV antigen stimulation. These receptors all stem from a human donor in good health (CMV status not recorded). Some clones in this sample may be carry-over from other donors' samples.

This chain joins TRBV19 and TRBJ2-3, with unresolved D. Germline V gene data show CDR1 as LNHDA and CDR2 as SQIVND (reference sequence). V shed 1 base and J shed 4 bases, with 6 bases lying between them. This CDR3 spans 13 amino acids. The CDR3 region is CASSIGAADTQYF. CDR3 coding DNA: TGTGCCAGTAGTATAGGGGCGGCAGATACGCAGTATTTT.

This clonotype was detected many times. V usage is TRBV7-8 and J usage is TRBJ2-7; TRBD1 agrees at 8 bases. V was clipped by 0 bases and J by 3 bases; unmatched bases: 4. The germline CDR1 and CDR2 sequences are SGHVS and FQNEAQ. This CDR3 has 15 amino acids. CDR3 in amino acids: CASSLAGQVDYEQYV. CDR3 nucleotides: TGTGCCAGCAGCTTAGCGGGACAGGTGGACTACGAGCAGTACGTC.

V usage is TRBV25-1 and J usage is TRBJ2-2, with D possibly TRBD1 on 6 matching bases. CDR3 length equals 14 residues. Trimming stripped 2 bases from V and 6 bases from J, with 10 bases between. CDR1 is MGHDK and CDR2 is SYGVNS in the germline V gene. The CDR3 here is CASSEAWGPGELFF. The CDR3 DNA reads as TGTGCCAGCAGTGAAGCTTGGGGGCCCGGGGAGCTGTTTTTT.

The chain combines TRBV6-5 with TRBJ2-7; D perhaps matches TRBD1 (6 bases). Germline lookup yields CDR1 MNHEY and CDR2 SVGAGI. V was pared by 0 bases and J by 0 bases, with 18 bases between. The CDR3 extends over 18 amino acids. In DNA, the CDR3 is TGTGCCAGCAGTTACTCGATCCCAGGACAGAAAGCCTCCTACGAGCAGTACTTC. It codes for CASSYSIPGQKASYEQYF.

The table lists this clonotype with a few counts. This chain uses TRBV7-9 with TRBJ2-1, with 9 bases fitting TRBD1. CDR1 and CDR2 from the germline V gene are SEHNR and FQNEAQ (reference sequence). This CDR3 spans 17 amino acids. V lost 5 bases and J lost 8; bases outside the gene matches: 16. In DNA form, the CDR3 reads TGTGCCAGCAGCCCCTGGGGGGACAGGGATAGGGTCGATGAGCAGTTCTTC. It yields the protein CASSPWGDRDRVDEQFF.

This clonotype was found many times. The chain has TRBV27 and TRBJ2-2; 7 nucleotides align to TRBD1. Germline CDR1 reads MNHEY; CDR2 reads SMNVEV (reference sequence). J gave up 0 bases and V 6 bases, and 7 bases lay outside the gene matches. The CDR3 consists of 16 residues. Written as DNA, the CDR3 is TGTGCCAGCAGCCGATCGACAGGGCCGAACACCGGGGAGCTGTTTTTT. This sequence encodes CASSRSTGPNTGELFF.

The chain employs TRBV15 and TRBJ2-1, with D possibly matching TRBD2 (6 bases). The CDR3 sequence is 14 residues long. Germline V gene sequence: CDR1 LNHNV, CDR2 YYDKDF (reference sequence). V dropped 4 bases and J dropped 5 bases, with 12 bases sitting between them. The CDR3 DNA follows: TGTGCCACCAGCATTAGCGGATTAAACAATGAGCAGTTCTTC. Translated, it gives CATSISGLNNEQFF. Complete variable domain (other parts from reference TRBV15 and TRBJ2-1): DAMVIQNPRYQVTQFGKPVTLSCSQTLNHNVMYWYQQKSSQAPKLLFHYYDKDFNNEADTPDNFQSRRPNTSFCFLDIRSPGLGDTAMYLCATSISGLNNEQFFGPGTRLTVL.

The chain couples TRBV7-2 to TRBJ2-7, with D perhaps TRBD1 or TRBD2 (5 bases each). From germline, CDR1 is SGHTA and CDR2 FQGNSA. The length of the CDR3 is 15 residues. V was trimmed by 1 base and J by 7 bases, leaving 17 bases between them. The CDR3 nucleotides are TGTGCCAGCAGCTTAGATGGGACCGGCCTTATAGAGCAGTACTTC. It is translated as CASSLDGTGLIEQYF.

In this sample, this clonotype turned up a few times. This chain connects TRBV7-9 to TRBJ2-5; 7 bases are a match to TRBD1. Per the germline V gene, CDR1 is SEHNR and CDR2 is FQNEAQ (reference sequence). This CDR3 contains 15 residues. V lost 4 bases, J lost 2 bases, and 7 bases stayed unmatched. CDR3 nucleotide sequence: TGTGCCAGCAGCTCCCCCCGGGACAGTCAAGAGACCCAGTACTTC. Translating gives CASSSPRDSQETQYF.

The gene calls are TRBV10-3 and TRBJ1-2, with 8 nucleotides matching TRBD1. Germline CDR1 ENHRY, CDR2 SYGVKD. Unmatched junction bases numbered 5, after V lost 7 bases and J lost 4 bases. This CDR3 comprises 13 residues. The DNA of the CDR3 is TGTGCCATCAAGGACAGGGAGGGCTATGGCTACACCTTC. Translated, it gives CAIKDREGYGYTF.

This clonotype was detected many times. The chain links TRBV7-2 to TRBJ2-7; 8 nucleotides agree with TRBD2. CDR1 and CDR2 (germline): SGHTA, FQGNSA. This CDR3 has 15 residues. Trimming removed 4 bases from V and 3 bases from J; junction bases left unmatched: 8. The CDR3 region has the DNA TGTGCCAGCAGCTCTACTAGCGGCCGTCTCTACGAGCAGTACTTC. This sequence encodes CASSSTSGRLYEQYF.

This clonotype was seen a handful of times. The chain combines TRBV12-3 or TRBV12-4 with TRBJ2-2; 9 nucleotides align to TRBD1. The CDR3 consists of 16 residues. The ends lost 6 bases at V and 1 base at J; junction bases unmatched: 6. This CDR3 is CASSPWDRENTGELFF. The CDR3 DNA is TGTGCCAGCAGCCCATGGGACAGGGAGAACACCGGGGAGCTGTTTTTT.

The chain joins TRBV24-1 to TRBJ2-1; D remains ambiguous. Trimming took off 6 bases at V and 3 bases at J, with 5 bases between the two ends. CDR3 length equals 12 residues. CDR1 is KGHDR, CDR2 SFDVKD, per germline. The CDR3 DNA follows: TGTGCCACCAGTACCAACTACAATGAGCAGTTCTTC. Its protein product is CATSTNYNEQFF.

CDR3 DNA sequence: TGTGCCAGCAGTGGCCTGGTTTCCCCGCATGAGCAGTTCTTC. It is translated as CASSGLVSPHEQFF. The chain is built from TRBV6-1 and TRBJ2-1; D is undetermined. Germline V CDR1 and CDR2: MNHNS, SASEGT. The CDR3 is 14 residues long. Trimming removed 4 bases from V and 8 bases from J, with 15 bases in between.

This clonotype showed up just a few times. V is TRBV6-6 and J is TRBJ1-5; D is undetermined. CDR3 size: 14 residues. The V and J ends lost 0 bases and 4 bases respectively, with 7 bases between them. From germline, CDR1 is MNHNY and CDR2 SVGAGI (reference sequence). For the CDR3, the DNA is TGTGCCAGCAGTTACTCGACACAGAATCAGCCCCAGCATTTT. Its translation: CASSYSTQNQPQHF.

This clonotype was observed a few times. The chain joins TRBV19 to TRBJ1-6; D is ambiguous. Trimming shortened V by 10 bases and J by 0 bases, and 13 bases separated the two germline ends. The CDR3 runs 15 residues. CDR1 is LNHDA, CDR2 SQIVND, per germline (reference sequence). The CDR3, as DNA: TGTGCCATTTCGCCGGGGAGCTCCTATAATTCACCCCTCCACTTT. Encoded protein: CAISPGSSYNSPLHF.

This clonotype has only a few counts. The chain links TRBV7-2 to TRBJ2-3, with D uncertain. V dropped 2 bases and J dropped 2 bases, with 11 bases sitting between them. CDR1 is SGHTA, CDR2 FQGNSA, per germline. CDR3 length: 15 amino acids. The CDR3 region has the DNA TGTGCCAGCAGCTTAAATCGGGTGTCCACAGATACGCAGTATTTT. Amino acids: CASSLNRVSTDTQYF.

This clonotype was observed a few times. The chain is built from TRBV28 and TRBJ1-2; possibly TRBD1 for D (5 bases). The germline V gene encodes CDR1 MDHEN and CDR2 SYDVKM. The CDR3 contains 13 residues. The ends were cut back, 6 bases at V and 4 bases at J, with 12 bases in the middle. Written as DNA, the CDR3 is TGTGCCAGCAGCGCGGGACCGACCTATGGCTACACCTTC. As protein: CASSAGPTYGYTF.

This clonotype occurred a few times. The gene calls are TRBV6-1 and TRBJ1-5, with TRBD1 matching over 7 bases. This CDR3 has 12 amino acids. V gave up 11 bases and J gave up 2 bases; unmatched junction bases: 3. CDR1 is MNHNS and CDR2 is SASEGT in the germline V gene. The chain's CDR3 is CALGQGNQPQHF. CDR3 sequence (DNA): TGTGCCCTAGGACAGGGCAATCAGCCCCAGCATTTT.

This clonotype was observed a handful of times. The chain carries TRBV5-8 and TRBJ2-7; D gene unclear. Germline CDR1 reads SGHTS; CDR2 reads YDEGEE. The CDR3 has 16 residues. V dropped 4 bases and J dropped 3 bases, with 20 bases sitting between them. CDR3 protein: CASSPFNDMGIYEQYF. CDR3 sequence (DNA): TGTGCCAGCAGCCCGTTTAATGACATGGGGATCTACGAGCAGTACTTC.

The rearrangement links TRBV5-1 to TRBJ1-2; no clear D gene. Per germline, CDR1 SGHRS and CDR2 YFSETQ. The germline V and J ends were trimmed by 0 bases and 4 bases, with 13 bases remaining between them. The length of the CDR3 is 15 residues. CDR3 in amino acids: CASSLAWQSSYGYTF. CDR3 DNA: TGCGCCAGCAGCTTGGCCTGGCAGTCTAGCTATGGCTACACCTTC.

At least ten counts were recorded for this clonotype. The chain carries TRBV7-6 and TRBJ2-1, with 8 bases identical to TRBD2. The germline V gene has CDR1 SGHVS and CDR2 FNYEAQ. J was trimmed by 1 base and V by 2 bases; bases with no gene match: 4. This CDR3 has 16 amino acids. DNA for the CDR3: TGTGCCAGCAGCTTATTGGGCGGGGGGTCCTACAATGAGCAGTTCTTC. Translation: CASSLLGGGSYNEQFF. The full variable domain, rest sourced from reference TRBV7-6 and TRBJ2-1, is GAGVSQSPRYKVTKRGQDVALRCDPISGHVSLYWYRQALGQGPEFLTYFNYEAQQDKSGLPNDRFSAERPEGSISTLTIQRTEQRDSAMYRCASSLLGGGSYNEQFFGPGTRLTVL.